This entry features one T cell receptor beta chain sequence. Antigen unknown. Sequence at one end of the junction differs from germline and may be a read error. The length of the CDR3 is 16 residues. Per the germline V gene, CDR1 is MNHNS and CDR2 is SASEGT. Researchers ran the PCR with 60 Vbeta and 13 Jbeta primers. Sequenced by immunoSEQ multiplex PCR; TCRdb stores in-frame clones only, minus some. The sample has approximately 120,000 clones; over 9.5% are singletons. The data were taken from a study of cytomegalovirus exposure and HLA in healthy donors. Study observations and caveats: TCR beta V segments were, for the most part, productive about 87% or about 30% of the time in an earlier analysis. Reports indicated that the classifier achieved high specificity and sensitivity in diagnosing cytomegalovirus status. The presence/absence work took it that sequencing depth was about the same across donors.

The sample consisted of PBMCs. The rearrangement links TRBV6-1 to TRBJ1-5; D is possibly TRBD1 (5 bases). This receptor was taken from a young woman in good health and CMV-seropositive. The CDR3 nucleotides are TGTGCCAGCAGTGAAGCCGGGACTGTCAGCAGTCAGCCCCAGCATTTT. Translated: CASSEAGTVSSQPQHF.